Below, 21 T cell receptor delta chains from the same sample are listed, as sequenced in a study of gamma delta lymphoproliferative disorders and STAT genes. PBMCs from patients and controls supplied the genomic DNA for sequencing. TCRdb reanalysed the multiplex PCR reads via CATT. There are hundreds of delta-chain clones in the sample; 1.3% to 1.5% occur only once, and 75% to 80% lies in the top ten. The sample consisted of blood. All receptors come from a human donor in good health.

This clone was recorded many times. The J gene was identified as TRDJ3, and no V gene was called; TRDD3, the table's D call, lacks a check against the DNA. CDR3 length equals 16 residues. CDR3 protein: CASLRGIRGSTRQMFF. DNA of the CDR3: TGTGCCTCCCTACGGGGGATACGCGGAAGTACCCGACAGATGTTTTTC.

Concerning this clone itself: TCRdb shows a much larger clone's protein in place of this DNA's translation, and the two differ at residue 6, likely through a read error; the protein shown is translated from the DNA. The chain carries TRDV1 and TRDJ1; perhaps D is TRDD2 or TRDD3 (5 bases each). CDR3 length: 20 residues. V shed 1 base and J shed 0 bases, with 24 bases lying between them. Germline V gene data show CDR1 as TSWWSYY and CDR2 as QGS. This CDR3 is CALGEPSTGTNPRYTDKLIF. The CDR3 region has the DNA TGTGCTCTTGGGGAACCTTCCACTGGCACTAACCCTAGGTACACCGATAAACTCATCTTT.

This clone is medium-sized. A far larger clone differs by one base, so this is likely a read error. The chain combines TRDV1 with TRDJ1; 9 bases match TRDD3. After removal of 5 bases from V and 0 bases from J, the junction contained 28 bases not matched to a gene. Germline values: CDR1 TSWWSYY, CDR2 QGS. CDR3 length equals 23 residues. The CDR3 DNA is TGTGCTCTTGGGAACCCTCTTGTCTTCCTAGCCTGGGGGATCGGTTTGTACACCGATAAACTCATCTTT. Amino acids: CALGNPLVFLAWGIGLYTDKLIF.

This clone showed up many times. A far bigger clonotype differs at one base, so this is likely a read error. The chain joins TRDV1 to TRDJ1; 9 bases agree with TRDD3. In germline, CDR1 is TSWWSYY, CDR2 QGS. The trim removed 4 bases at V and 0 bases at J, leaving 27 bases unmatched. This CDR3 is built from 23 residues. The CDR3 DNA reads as TGTGCTCTTGGGGGCCCTCTTGTCTTCCTAGCCTGGGGGATCGGTTTGTACACCGATAAACTCATCTTT. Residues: CALGGPLVFLAWGIGLYTDKLIF.

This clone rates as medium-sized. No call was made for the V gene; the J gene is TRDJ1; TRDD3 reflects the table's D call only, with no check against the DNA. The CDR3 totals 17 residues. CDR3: CASLLLGDIGNTDKLIF. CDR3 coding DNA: TGTGCCTCCCTACTACTGGGGGATATCGGTAACACCGATAAACTCATCTTT.

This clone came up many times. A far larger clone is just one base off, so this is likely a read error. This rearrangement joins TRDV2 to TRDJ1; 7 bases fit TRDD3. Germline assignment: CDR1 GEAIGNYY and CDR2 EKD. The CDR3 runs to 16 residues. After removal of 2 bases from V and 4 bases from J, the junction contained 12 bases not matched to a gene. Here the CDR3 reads CACDKAGDPVGDKLIF. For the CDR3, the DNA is TGTGCCTGTGACAAGGCGGGGGATCCCGTGGGCGATAAACTCATCTTT.

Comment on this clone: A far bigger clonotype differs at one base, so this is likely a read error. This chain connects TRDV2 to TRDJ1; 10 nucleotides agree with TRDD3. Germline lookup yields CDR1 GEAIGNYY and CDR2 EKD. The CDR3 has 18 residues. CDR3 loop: CACDTVGGGYPRTDKLTF. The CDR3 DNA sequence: TGTGCCTGTGACACCGTGGGTGGGGGATACCCGCGCACCGATAAACTCACCTTT.

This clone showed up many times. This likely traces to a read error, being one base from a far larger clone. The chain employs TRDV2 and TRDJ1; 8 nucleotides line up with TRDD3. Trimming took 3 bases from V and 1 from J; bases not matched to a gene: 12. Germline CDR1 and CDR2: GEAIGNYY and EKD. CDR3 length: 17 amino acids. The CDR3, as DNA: TGTGCCTGTGACGCCCTAGTGAGGGATACGTTCACCGATAAACTCATCTTT. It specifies CACDALVRDTFTDKLIF.

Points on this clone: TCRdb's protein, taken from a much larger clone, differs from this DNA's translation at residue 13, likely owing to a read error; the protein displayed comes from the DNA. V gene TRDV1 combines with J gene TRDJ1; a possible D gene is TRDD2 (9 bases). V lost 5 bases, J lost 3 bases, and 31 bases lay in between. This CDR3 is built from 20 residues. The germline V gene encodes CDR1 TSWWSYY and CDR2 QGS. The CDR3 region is CALGKAFLRSGGHLSDKLIF. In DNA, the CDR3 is TGTGCTCTTGGGAAGGCCTTCCTACGTTCTGGGGGACATCTATCCGATAAACTCATCTTT.

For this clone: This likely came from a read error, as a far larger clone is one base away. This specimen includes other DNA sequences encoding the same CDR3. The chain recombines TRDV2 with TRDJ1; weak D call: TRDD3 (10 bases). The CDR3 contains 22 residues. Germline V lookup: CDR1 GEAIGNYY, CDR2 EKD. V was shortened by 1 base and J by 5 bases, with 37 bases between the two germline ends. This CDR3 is CACDTILKPSYQLGDTHDKLIF. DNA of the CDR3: TGTGCCTGTGACACAATTCTAAAGCCTTCCTACCAATTGGGGGATACCCATGATAAACTCATCTTT.

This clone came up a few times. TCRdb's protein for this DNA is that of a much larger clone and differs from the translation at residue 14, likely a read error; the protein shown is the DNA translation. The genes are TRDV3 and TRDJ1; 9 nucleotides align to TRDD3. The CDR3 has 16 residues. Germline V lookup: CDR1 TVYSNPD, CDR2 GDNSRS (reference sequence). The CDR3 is CAFIKGIRWGTDKFIF. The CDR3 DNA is TGTGCCTTTATAAAGGGGATACGCTGGGGCACCGATAAATTCATCTTT.

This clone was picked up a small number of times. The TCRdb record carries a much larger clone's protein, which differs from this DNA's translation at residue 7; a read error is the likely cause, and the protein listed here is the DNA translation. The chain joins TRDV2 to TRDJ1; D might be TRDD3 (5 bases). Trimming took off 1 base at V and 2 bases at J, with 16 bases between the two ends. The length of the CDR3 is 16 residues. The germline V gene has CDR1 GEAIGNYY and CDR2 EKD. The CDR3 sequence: CACDTLEDKMTDKLIF. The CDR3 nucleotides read TGTGCCTGTGACACGCTGGAGGATAAGATGACCGATAAACTCATCTTT.

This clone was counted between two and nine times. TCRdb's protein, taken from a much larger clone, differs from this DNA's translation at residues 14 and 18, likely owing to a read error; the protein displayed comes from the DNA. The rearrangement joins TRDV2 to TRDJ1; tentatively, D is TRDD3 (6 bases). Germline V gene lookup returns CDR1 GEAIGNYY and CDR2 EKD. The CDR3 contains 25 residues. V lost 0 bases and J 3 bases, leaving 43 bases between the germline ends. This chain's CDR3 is CACDTVSGTSSELWLLGEGSDKLIF. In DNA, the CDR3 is TGTGCCTGTGACACCGTTAGTGGCACCTCTTCGGAATTATGGCTACTGGGTGAGGGCTCCGATAAACTCATCTTT.

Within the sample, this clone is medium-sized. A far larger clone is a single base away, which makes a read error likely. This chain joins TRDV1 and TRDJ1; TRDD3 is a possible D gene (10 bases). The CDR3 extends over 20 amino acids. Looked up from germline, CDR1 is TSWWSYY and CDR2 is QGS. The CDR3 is CALGKAFLRSGGYLSDKPIF. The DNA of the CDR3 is TGTGCTCTTGGGAAGGCCTTCCTACGTTCTGGGGGATATCTATCCGATAAACCCATCTTT.

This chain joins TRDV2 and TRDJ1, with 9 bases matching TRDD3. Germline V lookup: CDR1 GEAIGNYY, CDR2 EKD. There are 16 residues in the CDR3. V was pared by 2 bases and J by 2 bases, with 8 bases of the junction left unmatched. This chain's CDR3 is CACDKVGDKMTDKLIF. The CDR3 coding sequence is TGTGCCTGTGACAAGGTGGGGGATAAGATGACCGATAAACTCATCTTT.

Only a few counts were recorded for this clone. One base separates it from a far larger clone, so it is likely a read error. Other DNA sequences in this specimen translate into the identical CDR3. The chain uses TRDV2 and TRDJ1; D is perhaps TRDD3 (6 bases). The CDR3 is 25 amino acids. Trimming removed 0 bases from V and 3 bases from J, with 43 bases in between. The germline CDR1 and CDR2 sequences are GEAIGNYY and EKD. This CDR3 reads CACDTVSGTSSELRLLGGGSDKLIF. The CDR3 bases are TGTGCCTGTGACACCGTTAGTGGCACCTCCTCGGAATTACGGCTACTGGGTGGGGGCTCCGATAAACTCATCTTT.

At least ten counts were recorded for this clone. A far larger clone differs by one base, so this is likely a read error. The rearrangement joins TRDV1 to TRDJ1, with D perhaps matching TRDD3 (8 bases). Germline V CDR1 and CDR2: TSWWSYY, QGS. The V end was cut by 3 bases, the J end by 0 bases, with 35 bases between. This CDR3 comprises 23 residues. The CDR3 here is CALGDPLVFLAWGTGLYTDKLIF. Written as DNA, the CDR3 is TGTGCTCTTGGGGACCCTCTTGTCTTCCTAGCCTGGGGGACCGGTTTGTACACCGATAAACTCATCTTT.

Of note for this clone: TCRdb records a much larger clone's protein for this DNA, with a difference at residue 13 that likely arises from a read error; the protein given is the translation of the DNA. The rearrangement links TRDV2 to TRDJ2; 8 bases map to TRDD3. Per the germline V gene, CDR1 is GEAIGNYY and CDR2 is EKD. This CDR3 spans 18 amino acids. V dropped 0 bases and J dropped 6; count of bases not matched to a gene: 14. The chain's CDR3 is CACDTVSGDRALAAQLFF. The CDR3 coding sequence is TGTGCCTGTGACACCGTTTCGGGGGATAGGGCCTTGGCAGCACAACTCTTCTTT.

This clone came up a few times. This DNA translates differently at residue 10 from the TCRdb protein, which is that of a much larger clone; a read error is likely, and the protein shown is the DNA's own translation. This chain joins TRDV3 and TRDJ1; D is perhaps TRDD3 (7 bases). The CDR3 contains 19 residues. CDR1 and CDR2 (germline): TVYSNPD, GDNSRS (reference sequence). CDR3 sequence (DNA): TGTGCATTCGCCTTCCATTATTACTGGAGGATACGCCACACCGATAAACTCATCTTT. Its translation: CAFAFHYYWRIRHTDKLIF.

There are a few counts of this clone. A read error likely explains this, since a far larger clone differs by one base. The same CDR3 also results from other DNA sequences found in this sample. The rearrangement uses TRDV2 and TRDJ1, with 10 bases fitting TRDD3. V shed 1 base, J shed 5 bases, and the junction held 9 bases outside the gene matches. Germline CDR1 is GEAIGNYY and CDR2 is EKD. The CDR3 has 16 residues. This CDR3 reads CACDTLGDKMTDKLIF. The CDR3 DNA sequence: TGTGCCTGTGACACGCTGGGGGATAAGATGACTGATAAACTCATCTTT.

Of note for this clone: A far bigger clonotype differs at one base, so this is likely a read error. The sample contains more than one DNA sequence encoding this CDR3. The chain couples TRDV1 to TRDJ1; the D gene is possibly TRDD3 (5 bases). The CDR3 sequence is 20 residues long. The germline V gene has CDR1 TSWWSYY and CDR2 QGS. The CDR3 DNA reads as TGCGCTCTTGGGGAACTTTCCACTGGCACTAACCCTAGGTACACCGATAAACTCATCTTT. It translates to CALGELSTGTNPRYTDKLIF.